This TCR beta chain was captured in a study of cytomegalovirus exposure and HLA in healthy donors. Looking at the study overall: Researchers found that more than 70% of 350 to 500 genotyped donors fell within the Caucasian-associated ancestry cluster. Study findings and constraints: It was confirmed in vitro that a few of the CMV-associated chains were specific for CMV antigens. TCR beta V segments were, for the most part, productive about 87% or about 30% of the time in an earlier analysis. Most subjects' HLA-A and HLA-B alleles were reportedly predicted from TCR beta sequences.

Of note for this clone: What it binds is unknown.

PCR was performed using 60 Vbeta and 13 Jbeta primers. Data came from immunoSEQ multiplex PCR; TCRdb stores just in-frame clones and leaves some out. The repertoire holds roughly 180,000 clones, with roughly 80% as singletons. Germline V gene data show CDR1 as MNHEY and CDR2 as SVGAGI. CDR3 length: 14 amino acids. The V and J ends lost 7 bases and 0 bases respectively, with 10 bases between them. The clonotype originates from a man aged 30 to 39 in good health and CMV-seropositive. The V and J genes are TRBV6-5 and TRBJ1-3; maybe TRBD1 (5 bases). Sequences were obtained from PBMCs. The CDR3 coding sequence is TGTGCCAGCACCCGCAGGGACTCTGGAAACACCATATATTTT. This encodes CASTRRDSGNTIYF.